These T cell receptor beta chains were read from a single sample in a study of Graves' ophthalmopathy and Graves' hyperthyroidism. TCRdb itself ran the multiplex PCR reads through MiXCR, one entry per CDR3 protein. Among more than 300,000 distinct CDR3 sequences listed, 15% were seen once. Sequenced material: peripheral blood. These TCRs come from a woman younger than 30 with stable Graves' hyperthyroidism. CDR3s include the opening cysteine and the closing phenylalanine or tryptophan. A D gene is named only where the DNA matches it firmly. Only some rows state a clone size, as once, few, many or a class for expanded clones.

>-|TRBJ2-7|many|TRBV2
CASRDGISYEQYF
TGTGCCAGCAGGGACGGGATCTCCTACGAGCAGTACTTC
>-|TRBJ1-2|many|TRBV12-3/TRBV12-4
CASSFEDGDNYGYTF
TGTGCCAGCAGTTTCGAGGACGGAGATAACTATGGCTACACCTTC
>-|TRBJ1-3|-|TRBV7-8
CASSLRGGSGNTIYF
TGTGCCAGCAGCTTAAGAGGGGGGTCTGGAAACACCATATATTTT
>-|TRBJ1-1|many|TRBV19
CASSISGHYPEAFF
TGTGCCAGTAGTATATCAGGGCACTACCCAGAAGCTTTCTTT
>-|TRBJ2-2|many|TRBV20-1
CSARDLGRGTGELFF
TGCAGTGCTAGAGATCTGGGGCGCGGCACCGGGGAGCTGTTTTTT
>-|TRBJ2-4|many|TRBV15
CATSRDGARGNIKYF
TGTGCCACCAGCAGGGACGGAGCCCGAGGGAACATTAAGTACTTC
>TRBD1|TRBJ2-5|-|TRBV20-1
CSARDPYRQGWETQYF
TGCAGTGCTAGAGACCCCTACCGACAGGGTTGGGAGACCCAGTACTTC
>-|TRBJ1-2|many|TRBV6-2/TRBV6-3
CASSYFGINYGYTF
TGTGCCAGCAGTTACTTTGGGATCAACTATGGCTACACCTTC
>TRBD1|TRBJ1-2|many|TRBV6-5
CASSFGTGEGNGYTF
TGTGCCAGCAGTTTCGGGACAGGGGAGGGAAATGGCTACACCTTC
>TRBD1|TRBJ1-5|few|TRBV18
CASSPPGYRGPQHF
TGTGCCAGCTCACCACCGGGATACAGGGGGCCCCAGCATTTT
>TRBD2|TRBJ2-7|-|TRBV10-2
CASSPRLAGGPYEQYF
TGCGCCAGCAGTCCCCGACTAGCGGGGGGGCCCTACGAGCAGTACTTC
>-|TRBJ1-6|many|TRBV5-1
CASRFEGVDSPLHF
TGCGCCAGCAGATTTGAGGGAGTAGATTCACCCCTCCACTTT
>TRBD1|TRBJ2-5|-|TRBV20-1
CSARDPGGSFETQYF
TGCAGTGCTAGAGATCCAGGGGGAAGCTTCGAGACCCAGTACTTC
>-|TRBJ1-1|many|TRBV12-3/TRBV12-4
CTSSLVGFDTEAFF
TGTACCAGCAGTTTAGTGGGCTTTGACACTGAAGCTTTCTTT
>-|TRBJ1-2|-|TRBV5-1
CASSLLWRAPYGYTF
TGCGCCAGCAGCCTACTGTGGAGGGCACCCTATGGCTACACCTTC
>TRBD1|TRBJ1-2|-|TRBV4-2
CASSLVPSGQGNYGYTF
TGTGCCAGCAGCCTCGTTCCTTCGGGACAGGGGAACTATGGCTACACCTTC
>-|TRBJ2-7|many|TRBV27
CASSYGVGGDEQYF
TGTGCCAGCAGTTATGGGGTCGGAGGGGACGAGCAGTACTTC
>-|TRBJ1-1|-|TRBV19
CASSGYRESTEAFF
TGTGCCAGTAGTGGCTACAGGGAAAGTACTGAAGCTTTCTTT
>TRBD1|TRBJ1-3|many|TRBV5-4
CASSVPGTGGNTIYF
TGTGCCAGCAGCGTGCCCGGGACAGGTGGAAACACCATATATTTT